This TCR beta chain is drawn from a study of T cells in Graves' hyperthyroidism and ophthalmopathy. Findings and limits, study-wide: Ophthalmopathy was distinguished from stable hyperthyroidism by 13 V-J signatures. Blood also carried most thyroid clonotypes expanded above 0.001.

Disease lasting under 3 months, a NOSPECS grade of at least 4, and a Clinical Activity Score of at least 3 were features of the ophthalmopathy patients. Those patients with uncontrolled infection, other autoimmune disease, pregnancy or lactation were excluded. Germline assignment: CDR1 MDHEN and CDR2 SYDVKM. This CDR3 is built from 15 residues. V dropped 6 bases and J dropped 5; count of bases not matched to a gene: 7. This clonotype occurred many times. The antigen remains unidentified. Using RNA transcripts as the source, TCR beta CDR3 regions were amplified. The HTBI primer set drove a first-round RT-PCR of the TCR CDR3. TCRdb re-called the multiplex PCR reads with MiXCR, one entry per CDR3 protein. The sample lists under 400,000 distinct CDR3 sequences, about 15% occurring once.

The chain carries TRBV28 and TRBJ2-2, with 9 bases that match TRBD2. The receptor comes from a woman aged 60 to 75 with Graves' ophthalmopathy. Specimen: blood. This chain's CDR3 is CASRVAGVRTGELFF. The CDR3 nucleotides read TGTGCCAGCAGGGTAGCGGGAGTGAGGACCGGGGAGCTGTTTTTT. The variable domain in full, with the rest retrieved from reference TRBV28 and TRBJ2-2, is DVKVTQSSRYLVKRTGEKVFLECVQDMDHENMFWYRQDPGLGLRLIYFSYDVKMKEKGDIPEGYSVSREKKERFSLILESASTNQTSMYLCASRVAGVRTGELFFGEGSRLTVL.